This entry lists 26 T cell receptor beta chains sequenced from one sample in a study of blood T cell repertoires in COVID-19. Using immunoSEQ multiplex PCR, the repertoire was profiled, and TCRdb retains in-frame clones only, with some absent. The sample has about 190,000 clones, more than 70% seen once. Source material: peripheral blood. These receptors came from a middle-aged woman who had recovered from COVID-19.

This rearrangement joins TRBV30 to TRBJ1-2, with 7 positions matching TRBD1. CDR1 and CDR2 from the germline V gene are GTSNPN and SVGIG (reference sequence). Trimming at V came to 4 bases and at J to 7 bases, leaving 3 bases not matched to a gene. CDR3 length equals 11 residues. CDR3 amino acids: CAWTGGGGYTF. DNA for the CDR3: TGTGCCTGGACAGGGGGAGGTGGCTACACCTTC. The variable domain in full, with the rest retrieved from reference TRBV30 and TRBJ1-2, is SQTIHQWPATLVQPVGSPLSLECTVEGTSNPNLYWYRQAAGRGLQLLFYSVGIGQISSEVPQNLSASRPQDRQFILSSKKLLLSDSGFYLCAWTGGGGYTFGSGTRLTVV.

The J gene is TRBJ2-1, the V gene TRBV6-5, with D possibly matching TRBD2 (5 bases). The CDR3 length is 12 residues. CDR1 MNHEY and CDR2 SVGAGI come from the germline V gene. V was shortened by 7 bases and J by 10 bases, with 14 bases between the two germline ends. CDR3 nucleotides: TGTGCCAGCATCAACTCGGGGTCCGAGCAGTTCTTC. Its protein is CASINSGSEQFF.

V usage is TRBV2 and J usage is TRBJ1-5; TRBD1 is a possible D gene (5 bases). The V gene's germline CDR1 is SNHLY and CDR2 FYNNEI. The V gene lost 2 bases and the J gene lost 3 bases, with 11 bases spanning the gap. CDR3 length: 15 amino acids. The CDR3 DNA follows: TGTGCCAGCAGTGAACTGGTACAGGTCAATCAGCCCCAGCATTTT. Amino acids: CASSELVQVNQPQHF.

In DNA form, the CDR3 reads TGTGCCAGCAGCCGAGCCGGGACAGGGGTTAACTCTGGAAACACCATATATTTT. It encodes CASSRAGTGVNSGNTIYF. The chain couples TRBV4-2 to TRBJ1-3; TRBD1 aligns across 10 bases. V was clipped by 4 bases and J by 0 bases; unmatched bases: 9. Germline CDR1 reads LGHNA; CDR2 reads YNFKEQ. The CDR3 contains 18 residues.

The rearrangement joins TRBV15 to TRBJ1-2, with 7 bases matching TRBD1. Unmatched junction bases numbered 7, after V lost 0 bases and J lost 9 bases. CDR3 length: 14 amino acids. Looked up from germline, CDR1 is LNHNV and CDR2 is YYDKDF (reference sequence). CDR3 residues: CATSRDLVRGSYTF. The CDR3 DNA reads as TGTGCCACCAGCAGAGATCTTGTCAGGGGGAGCTACACCTTC.

CDR3 region: CASSATGATTGELFF. DNA for the CDR3: TGTGCCAGCAGTGCGACAGGGGCGACCACCGGGGAGCTGTTTTTT. The chain links TRBV28 to TRBJ2-2; 8 nucleotides line up with TRBD1. The germline V gene encodes CDR1 MDHEN and CDR2 SYDVKM. V shed 5 bases and J 4 bases; nucleotides not matched to a gene: 6. This CDR3 has 15 residues.

The chain carries TRBV6-1 and TRBJ2-1; tentatively, D is TRBD1 (5 bases). Germline-derived CDR1 and CDR2 are MNHNS and SASEGT. CDR3 length equals 14 residues. The V gene lost 2 bases and the J gene lost 0 bases, with 5 bases spanning the gap. The CDR3 DNA reads as TGTGCCAGCAGTGAAAGGGGCTCCTACAATGAGCAGTTCTTC. It codes for CASSERGSYNEQFF.

The V and J genes are TRBV5-8 and TRBJ2-3; D might be TRBD2 (5 bases). The germline gives CDR1 SGHTS, CDR2 YDEGEE. This CDR3 comprises 15 residues. Trimming took off 7 bases at V and 2 bases at J, with 17 bases between the two ends. The CDR3 reads CASEAGLANTDTQYF. In DNA, the CDR3 is TGTGCCAGCGAGGCTGGGCTAGCTAACACAGATACGCAGTATTTT. Variable domain in full (rest from reference TRBV5-8 and TRBJ2-3): EAGVTQSPTHLIKTRGQQATLRCSPISGHTSVYWYQQALGLGLQFLLWYDEGEERNRGNFPPRFSGRQFPNYSSELNVNALELEDSALYLCASEAGLANTDTQYFGPGTRLTVL.

This clone has just one count. The V call is TRBV7-9, the J call TRBJ1-2; the D is unclear. Germline lookup yields CDR1 SEHNR and CDR2 FQNEAQ (reference sequence). The germline V and J ends were trimmed by 5 bases and 7 bases, with 14 bases remaining between them. The CDR3 extends over 13 amino acids. CDR3 coding DNA: TGTGCCAGCAGCCCGATGGAGGTGGGTGGCTACACCTTC. As protein: CASSPMEVGGYTF.

J is TRBJ1-3 and V is TRBV12-5; 8 positions agree with TRBD1. Trimming at V came to 7 bases and at J to 3 bases, leaving 17 bases not matched to a gene. The CDR3 length is 18 residues. The V gene's germline CDR1 is LGHNT and CDR2 FRNRAP. The DNA of the CDR3 is TGTGCTAGTGACCAGACAGGGGCTAATTCTGCTTATGGAAACACCATATATTTT. Amino acids: CASDQTGANSAYGNTIYF.

This chain links TRBV5-8 with TRBJ2-1; 8 nucleotides align to TRBD2. CDR3 length: 16 residues. Germline V lookup: CDR1 SGHTS, CDR2 YDEGEE. V gave up 4 bases and J gave up 7 bases; unmatched junction bases: 13. The CDR3 DNA reads TGTGCCAGCAGCCTATTGTGGGGGACTAGTTTAAATGAGCAGTTCTTC. Its translation: CASSLLWGTSLNEQFF. Full variable domain (remainder filled in from reference TRBV5-8 and TRBJ2-1): EAGVTQSPTHLIKTRGQQATLRCSPISGHTSVYWYQQALGLGLQFLLWYDEGEERNRGNFPPRFSGRQFPNYSSELNVNALELEDSALYLCASSLLWGTSLNEQFFGPGTRLTVL.

In regard to this clone: The junction does not match germline at one end; this may be a read error. The V and J genes are TRBV7-8 and TRBJ1-1; possible D gene TRBD1, 5 bases. Germline CDR1 SGHVS, CDR2 FQNEAQ. This CDR3 has 14 residues. The chain's CDR3 is CASSLGSGGSIPRF. The DNA of the CDR3 is TGTGCCAGCAGCTTAGGAAGTGGGGGGAGCATTCCCCGTTTT.

The V gene is TRBV2, the J gene TRBJ2-4; TRBD2 is a possible D gene (6 bases). Germline values: CDR1 SNHLY, CDR2 FYNNEI. The ends were cut back, 4 bases at V and 0 bases at J, with 13 bases in the middle. CDR3 size: 16 residues. CDR3 amino acids: CASSARELLAKNIQYF. The CDR3 DNA sequence: TGTGCCAGCAGTGCCCGGGAGCTACTAGCCAAAAACATTCAGTACTTC.

The chain carries TRBV4-3 and TRBJ2-7; D perhaps matches TRBD1 (5 bases). Germline values: CDR1 LGHNA, CDR2 YSLEER. The V end lost 0 bases, the J end lost 2 bases, and 20 bases lay between the germline ends. CDR3 length equals 18 residues. The CDR3 nucleotides are TGCGCCAGCAGCCAAGATTTGGGTTCAGGGCAAATAACCTACGAGCAGTACTTC. It yields the protein CASSQDLGSGQITYEQYF.

The chain uses TRBV4-3 and TRBJ2-1; D is possibly TRBD2 (5 bases). CDR1 is LGHNA and CDR2 is YSLEER in the germline V gene. The CDR3 extends over 16 amino acids. V was trimmed by 0 bases and J by 1 base, leaving 10 bases between them. This CDR3 is CASSQDWRGSYNEQFF. Written as DNA, the CDR3 is TGCGCCAGCAGCCAAGATTGGAGAGGGTCCTACAATGAGCAGTTCTTC.

The rearrangement joins TRBV3-1 (or the pseudogene TRBV3-2) to TRBJ1-6; the match to TRBD1 covers 9 bases. The J segment lost 5 bases and the V segment lost 0 bases, leaving 2 bases of the junction unmatched. CDR1 and CDR2 (germline): LGHDT, YNNKEL (reference sequence). The CDR3 extends over 16 amino acids. The CDR3 region has the DNA TGTGCCAGCAGCCAAGAGGGGACAGGGAATAATTCACCCCTCCACTTT. As protein: CASSQEGTGNNSPLHF.

This rearrangement joins TRBV5-1 to TRBJ1-3; D gene ambiguous. Trimming pared 3 bases from V and 0 bases from J, leaving 13 bases between. The CDR3 runs to 16 residues. The germline V gene encodes CDR1 SGHRS and CDR2 YFSETQ. The CDR3 sequence: CASSSTGLVSGNTIYF. The CDR3 coding sequence is TGCGCCAGCAGCTCCACGGGTCTGGTCTCTGGAAACACCATATATTTT.

The chain recombines TRBV7-9 with TRBJ2-7, with D unclear. Between the trimmed V and J ends, which lost 5 bases and 4 bases, there was a span of 18 bases. The length of the CDR3 is 15 residues. Germline CDR1 and CDR2: SEHNR and FQNEAQ (reference sequence). CDR3 in DNA: TGTGCCAGCAGCAGTTCAGGTGCGATGGCTTACGAGCAGTACTTC. Translated, it gives CASSSSGAMAYEQYF.

The V call is TRBV28, the J call TRBJ1-2; perhaps TRBD1 as D (5 bases). V was shortened by 3 bases and J by 8 bases, with 10 bases between the two germline ends. The CDR3 is 12 amino acids. From germline, CDR1 is MDHEN and CDR2 SYDVKM. In DNA, the CDR3 is TGTGCCAGCAGTTTTTGGGGGGTAGGCTACACCTTC. Residues: CASSFWGVGYTF.

The chain combines TRBV5-1 with TRBJ2-2; D may be TRBD1 (5 bases). CDR3 length: 15 amino acids. The germline V gene has CDR1 SGHRS and CDR2 YFSETQ. The ends were cut back, 0 bases at V and 6 bases at J, with 12 bases in the middle. The CDR3 protein is CASSLGVQQAGELFF. The CDR3 nucleotides are TGCGCCAGCAGCTTGGGAGTCCAACAGGCCGGGGAGCTGTTTTTT.

The chain links TRBV6-1 to TRBJ2-5; the match to TRBD2 covers 12 bases. The CDR3 runs 18 residues. The V gene's germline CDR1 is MNHNS and CDR2 SASEGT. The ends lost 1 base at V and 1 base at J; junction bases unmatched: 7. CDR3 sequence reads: CASSEVSGTSGLQETQYF. The CDR3 DNA reads TGTGCCAGCAGTGAAGTCTCAGGGACTAGCGGGCTCCAAGAGACCCAGTACTTC.

The chain is built from TRBV4-2 and TRBJ1-5; possible D gene TRBD1, 5 bases. Germline assignment: CDR1 LGHNA and CDR2 YNFKEQ. The V end lost 0 bases, the J end lost 9 bases, and 9 bases lay between the germline ends. The CDR3 contains 13 residues. CDR3 in amino acids: CASSQESGGPQHF. DNA of the CDR3: TGTGCCAGCAGCCAAGAATCCGGGGGGCCCCAGCATTTT.

J is TRBJ2-7 and V is TRBV27; the D gene is possibly TRBD1 (6 bases). Germline values: CDR1 MNHEY, CDR2 SMNVEV (reference sequence). V was pared by 6 bases and J by 3 bases, with 15 bases between. CDR3 size: 14 residues. Written as DNA, the CDR3 is TGTGCCAGCAGACGACAGGCCGTCCTCTACGAGCAGTACTTC. This sequence encodes CASRRQAVLYEQYF.

The chain is built from TRBV6-6 and TRBJ1-4, with D unresolved. V lost 1 base to trimming and J lost 0 bases, with 6 bases between them. The CDR3 extends over 15 amino acids. Germline V CDR1 and CDR2: MNHNY, SVGAGI (reference sequence). This CDR3 is CASSYLSPTNEKLFF. The CDR3 DNA follows: TGTGCCAGCAGTTACTTATCCCCAACTAATGAAAAACTGTTTTTT.

This sequence joins TRBV5-1 and TRBJ1-1; 8 positions agree with TRBD1. The CDR3 is made up of 16 amino acids. In germline, CDR1 is SGHRS, CDR2 YFSETQ. After removal of 0 bases from V and 4 bases from J, the junction contained 8 bases not matched to a gene. The CDR3 nucleotides are TGCGCCAGCAGCTTGGAGGCAGGGGGCCGGGGCACTGAAGCTTTCTTT. Translation: CASSLEAGGRGTEAFF.

J is TRBJ1-5 and V is TRBV2; D gene unclear. Trimming removed 6 bases at V and 8 bases at J, with 11 bases between. This CDR3 is built from 12 residues. Germline loops: CDR1 SNHLY, CDR2 FYNNEI. In DNA, the CDR3 is TGTGCCAGCAGAGCGGATGTAGAGCCCCAGCATTTT. Amino acid sequence: CASRADVEPQHF.